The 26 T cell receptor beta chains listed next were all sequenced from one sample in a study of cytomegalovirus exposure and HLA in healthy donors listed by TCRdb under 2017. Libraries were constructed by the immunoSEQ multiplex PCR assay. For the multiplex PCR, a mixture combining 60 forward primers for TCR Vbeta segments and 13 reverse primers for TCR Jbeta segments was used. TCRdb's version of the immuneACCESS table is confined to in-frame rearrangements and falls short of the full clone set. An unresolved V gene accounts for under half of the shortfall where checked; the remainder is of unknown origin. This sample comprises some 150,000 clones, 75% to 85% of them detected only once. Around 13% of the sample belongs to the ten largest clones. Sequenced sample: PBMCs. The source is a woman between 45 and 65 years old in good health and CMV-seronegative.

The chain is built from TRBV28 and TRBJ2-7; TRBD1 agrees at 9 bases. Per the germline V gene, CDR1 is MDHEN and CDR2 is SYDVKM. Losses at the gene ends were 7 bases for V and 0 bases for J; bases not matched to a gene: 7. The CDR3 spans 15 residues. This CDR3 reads CASISGTGSSYEQYF. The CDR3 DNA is TGTGCCAGCATTTCCGGGACAGGGAGCTCCTACGAGCAGTACTTC. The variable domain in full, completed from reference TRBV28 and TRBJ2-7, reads DVKVTQSSRYLVKRTGEKVFLECVQDMDHENMFWYRQDPGLGLRLIYFSYDVKMKEKGDIPEGYSVSREKKERFSLILESASTNQTSMYLCASISGTGSSYEQYFGPGTRLTVT.

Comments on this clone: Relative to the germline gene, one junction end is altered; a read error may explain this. The CDR3 DNA is TGTTCCAGCAGCCGGGGGGACGAGCAGTACTTC. Protein: CSSSRGDEQYF. This sequence joins TRBV7-9 and TRBJ2-7; 7 nucleotides line up with TRBD2. CDR3 length: 11 residues. Germline-derived CDR1 and CDR2 are SEHNR and FQNEAQ (reference sequence).

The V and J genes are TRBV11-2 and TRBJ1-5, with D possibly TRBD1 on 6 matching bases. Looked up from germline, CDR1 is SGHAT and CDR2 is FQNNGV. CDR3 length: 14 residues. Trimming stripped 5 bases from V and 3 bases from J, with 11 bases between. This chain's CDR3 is CASSHTGFNQPQHF. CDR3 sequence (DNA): TGTGCCAGCAGCCATACAGGGTTCAATCAGCCCCAGCATTTT.

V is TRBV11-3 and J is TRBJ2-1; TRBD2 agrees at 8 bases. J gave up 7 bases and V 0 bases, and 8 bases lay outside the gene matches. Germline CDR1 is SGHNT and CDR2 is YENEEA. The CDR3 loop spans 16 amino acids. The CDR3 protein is CASSLDSGRARNEQFF. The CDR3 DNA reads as TGTGCCAGCAGCTTAGATTCCGGGAGGGCTCGGAATGAGCAGTTCTTC. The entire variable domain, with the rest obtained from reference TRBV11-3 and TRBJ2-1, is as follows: EAGVVQSPRYKIIEKKQPVAFWCNPISGHNTLYWYLQNLGQGPELLIRYENEEAVDDSQLPKDRFSAERLKGVDSTLKIQPAELGDSAVYLCASSLDSGRARNEQFFGPGTRLTVL.

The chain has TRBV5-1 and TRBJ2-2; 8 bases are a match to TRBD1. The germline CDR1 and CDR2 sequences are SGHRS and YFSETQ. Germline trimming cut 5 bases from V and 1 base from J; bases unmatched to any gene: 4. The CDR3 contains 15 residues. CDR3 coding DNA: TGCGCCAGCAGGGGGGACAGGAAGAACACCGGGGAGCTGTTTTTT. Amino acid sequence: CASRGDRKNTGELFF.

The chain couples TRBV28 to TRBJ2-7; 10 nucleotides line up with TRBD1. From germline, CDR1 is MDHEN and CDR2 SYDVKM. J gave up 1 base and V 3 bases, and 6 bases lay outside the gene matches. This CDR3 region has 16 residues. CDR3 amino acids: CASSLASGQGSYEQYF. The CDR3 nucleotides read TGTGCCAGCAGTTTGGCCTCGGGACAGGGGTCCTACGAGCAGTACTTC. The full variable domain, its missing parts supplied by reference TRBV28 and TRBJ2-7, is DVKVTQSSRYLVKRTGEKVFLECVQDMDHENMFWYRQDPGLGLRLIYFSYDVKMKEKGDIPEGYSVSREKKERFSLILESASTNQTSMYLCASSLASGQGSYEQYFGPGTRLTVT.

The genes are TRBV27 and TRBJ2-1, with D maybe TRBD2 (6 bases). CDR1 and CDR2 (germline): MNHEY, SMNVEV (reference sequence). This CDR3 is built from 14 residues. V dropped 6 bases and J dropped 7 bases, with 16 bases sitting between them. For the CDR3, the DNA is TGTGCCAGCAGACCTGACGGGAGCCCTAATGAGCAGTTCTTC. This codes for CASRPDGSPNEQFF.

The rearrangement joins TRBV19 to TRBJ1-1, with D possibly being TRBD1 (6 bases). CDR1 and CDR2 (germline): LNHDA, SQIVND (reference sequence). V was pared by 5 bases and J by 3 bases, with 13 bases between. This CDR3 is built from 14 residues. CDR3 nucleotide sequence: TGTGCCAGTAGTCTACAGGGAACGGACACTGAAGCTTTCTTT. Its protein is CASSLQGTDTEAFF.

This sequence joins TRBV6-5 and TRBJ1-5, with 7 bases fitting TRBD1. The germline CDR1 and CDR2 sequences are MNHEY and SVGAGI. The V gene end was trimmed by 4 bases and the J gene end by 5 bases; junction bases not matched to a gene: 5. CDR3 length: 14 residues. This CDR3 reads CASSSLQGDQPQHF. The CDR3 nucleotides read TGTGCCAGCAGTTCGCTTCAGGGGGATCAGCCCCAGCATTTT.

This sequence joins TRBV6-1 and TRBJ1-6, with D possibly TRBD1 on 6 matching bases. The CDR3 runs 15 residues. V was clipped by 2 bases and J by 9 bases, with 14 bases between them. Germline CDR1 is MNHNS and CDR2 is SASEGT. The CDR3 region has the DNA TGTGCCAGCAGTGAACACAGGGCCCTCGGTTCACCCCTCCACTTT. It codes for CASSEHRALGSPLHF.

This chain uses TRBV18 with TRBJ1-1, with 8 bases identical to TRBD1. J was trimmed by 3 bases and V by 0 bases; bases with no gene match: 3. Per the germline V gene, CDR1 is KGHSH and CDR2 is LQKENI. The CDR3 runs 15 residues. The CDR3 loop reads CASSPPGQVDTEAFF. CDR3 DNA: TGTGCCAGCTCACCACCGGGACAGGTCGACACTGAAGCTTTCTTT.

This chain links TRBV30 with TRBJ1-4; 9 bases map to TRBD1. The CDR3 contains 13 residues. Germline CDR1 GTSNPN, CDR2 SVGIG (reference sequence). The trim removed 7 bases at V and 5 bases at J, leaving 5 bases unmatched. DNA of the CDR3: TGTGCCTCCAAGGGGACAGGGAATGAAAAACTGTTTTTT. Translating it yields CASKGTGNEKLFF. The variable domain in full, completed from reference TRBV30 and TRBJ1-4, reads SQTIHQWPATLVQPVGSPLSLECTVEGTSNPNLYWYRQAAGRGLQLLFYSVGIGQISSEVPQNLSASRPQDRQFILSSKKLLLSDSGFYLCASKGTGNEKLFFGSGTQLSVL.

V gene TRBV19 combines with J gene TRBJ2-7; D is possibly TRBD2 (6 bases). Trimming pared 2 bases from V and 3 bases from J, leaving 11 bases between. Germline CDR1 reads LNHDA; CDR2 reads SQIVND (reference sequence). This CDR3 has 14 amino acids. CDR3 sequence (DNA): TGTGCCAGTAGTATACAGGGACTTCACTACGAGCAGTACTTC. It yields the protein CASSIQGLHYEQYF.

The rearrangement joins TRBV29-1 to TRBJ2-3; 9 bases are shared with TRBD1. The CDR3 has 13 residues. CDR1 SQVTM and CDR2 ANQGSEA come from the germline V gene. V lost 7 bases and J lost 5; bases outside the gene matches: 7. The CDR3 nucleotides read TGCAGCGCCGCGACAGGGGGTATAGATACGCAGTATTTT. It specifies CSAATGGIDTQYF.

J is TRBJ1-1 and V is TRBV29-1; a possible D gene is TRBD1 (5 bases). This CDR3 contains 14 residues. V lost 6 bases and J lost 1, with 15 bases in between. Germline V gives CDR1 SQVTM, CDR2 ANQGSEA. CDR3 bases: TGCAGCGTCAGGTCCCAGGGTAAGAACACTGAAGCTTTCTTT. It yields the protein CSVRSQGKNTEAFF.

CDR3 sequence (DNA): TGTGCCAGCAGTTGGGCTAGCGGGAGGGCAGCCAAAAACATTCAGTACTTC. Protein: CASSWASGRAAKNIQYF. V and J are TRBV28 and TRBJ2-4, with TRBD2 matching 12 bases. The germline V gene has CDR1 MDHEN and CDR2 SYDVKM. V shed 4 bases, J shed 0 bases, and the junction held 4 bases outside the gene matches. The CDR3 consists of 17 residues.

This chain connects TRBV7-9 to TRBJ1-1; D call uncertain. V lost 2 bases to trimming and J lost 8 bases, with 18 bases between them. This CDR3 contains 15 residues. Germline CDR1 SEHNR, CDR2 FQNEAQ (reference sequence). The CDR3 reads CASSLRPASGSEAFF. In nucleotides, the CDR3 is TGTGCCAGCAGCTTACGGCCAGCCTCGGGATCAGAAGCTTTCTTT.

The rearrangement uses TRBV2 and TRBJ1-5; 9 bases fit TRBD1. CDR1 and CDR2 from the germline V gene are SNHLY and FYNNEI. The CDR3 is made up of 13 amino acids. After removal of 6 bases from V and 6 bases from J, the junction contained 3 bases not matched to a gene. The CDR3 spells CASSGTGFQPQHF. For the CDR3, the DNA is TGTGCCAGCAGCGGGACAGGGTTTCAGCCCCAGCATTTT.

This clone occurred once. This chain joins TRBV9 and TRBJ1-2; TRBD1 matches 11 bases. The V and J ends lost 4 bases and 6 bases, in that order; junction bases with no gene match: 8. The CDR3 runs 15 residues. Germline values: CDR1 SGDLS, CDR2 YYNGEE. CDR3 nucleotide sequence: TGTGCCAGCAGCCCCCGGACAGGGGGCGCTCATGGCTACACCTTC. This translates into CASSPRTGGAHGYTF.

DNA of the CDR3: TGTGCCAGCAGGACAGGAAACACTGAAGCTTTCTTT. As protein: CASRTGNTEAFF. The genes are TRBV6-1 and TRBJ1-1, with D perhaps TRBD1 (6 bases). Trimming stripped 6 bases from V and 2 bases from J, with 7 bases between. This CDR3 is built from 12 residues. Per germline, CDR1 MNHNS and CDR2 SASEGT.

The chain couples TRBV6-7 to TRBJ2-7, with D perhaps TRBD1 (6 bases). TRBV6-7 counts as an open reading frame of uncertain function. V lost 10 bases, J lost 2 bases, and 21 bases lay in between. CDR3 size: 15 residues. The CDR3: CANRLGTKFTYEQYF. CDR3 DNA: TGTGCCAACAGGCTTGGGACAAAATTCACCTACGAGCAGTACTTC.

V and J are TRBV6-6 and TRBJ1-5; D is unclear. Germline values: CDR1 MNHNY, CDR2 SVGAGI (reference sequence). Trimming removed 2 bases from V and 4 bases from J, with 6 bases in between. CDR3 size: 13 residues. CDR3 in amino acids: CASSYGDNQPQHF. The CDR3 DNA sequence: TGTGCCAGCAGTTACGGAGATAATCAGCCCCAGCATTTT.

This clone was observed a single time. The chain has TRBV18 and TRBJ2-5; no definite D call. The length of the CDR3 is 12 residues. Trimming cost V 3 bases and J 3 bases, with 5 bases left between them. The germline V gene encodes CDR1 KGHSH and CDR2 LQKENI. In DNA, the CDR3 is TGTGCCAGCTCACCCCGGGAAGAGACCCAGTACTTC. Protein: CASSPREETQYF.

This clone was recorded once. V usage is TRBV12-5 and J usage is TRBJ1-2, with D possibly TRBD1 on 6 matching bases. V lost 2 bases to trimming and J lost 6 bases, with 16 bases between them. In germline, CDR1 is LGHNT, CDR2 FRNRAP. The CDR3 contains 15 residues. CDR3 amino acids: CASGLPLGGTNGYTF. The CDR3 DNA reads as TGTGCTAGTGGTTTGCCCCTAGGGGGGACTAATGGCTACACCTTC.

The CDR3 DNA reads as TGTGCCAGCAGATACAGGGATGGCTACACCTTC. As protein: CASRYRDGYTF. The rearrangement links TRBV28 to TRBJ1-2; D possibly corresponds to TRBD1 (6 bases). V was pared by 6 bases and J by 6 bases, with 8 bases between. The CDR3 has 11 amino acids. Germline loops: CDR1 MDHEN, CDR2 SYDVKM.

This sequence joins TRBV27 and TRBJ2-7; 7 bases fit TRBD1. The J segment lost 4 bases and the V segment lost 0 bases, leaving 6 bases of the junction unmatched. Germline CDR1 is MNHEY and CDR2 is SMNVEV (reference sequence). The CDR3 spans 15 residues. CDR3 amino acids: CASSLSSRGRYEQYF. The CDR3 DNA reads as TGTGCCAGCAGTTTATCGTCCAGGGGGAGATACGAGCAGTACTTC.